The present TCR beta chain was sequenced within a study of glioma-infiltrating T cells after dendritic cell vaccination. Overall study context: Samples are from glioblastoma patients in Phase I and II dendritic cell vaccine trials.

This CDR3 is 15 amino acids long. The V end was cut by 7 bases, the J end by 7 bases, with 22 bases between. The germline gives CDR1 MNHEY, CDR2 SVGAGI. The primer mix had 60 V beta and 13 J beta primers. Here immunoSEQ multiplex PCR was the method, and the copy in TCRdb shows in-frame clones only, minus some. The data contain 85,000 to 100,000 clones, 75% to 85% of them singletons. Time point meaning: after dendritic cell vaccination, including at tumor progression/relapse. The sample in question was blood, obtained after dendritic cell vaccination. This rearrangement joins TRBV6-5 to TRBJ1-2; the D gene is possibly TRBD1 (5 bases). This clonotype originated in a human donor with glioblastoma. The CDR3: CASNQGTQGGFGYTF. Here the CDR3 DNA reads TGTGCCAGCAACCAGGGTACCCAAGGCGGATTTGGCTACACCTTC.